The source of this TCR beta chain is a study of blood T cells in healthy people across ages. Overall study results and limits: Researchers said unsorted PBMCs prevented a conclusive naive versus antigen-experienced comparison. Estimated diversity across one million T cells was deemed an underestimate. Strong correlation linked observed beta diversity and percent naive T cells.

This CDR3 has 16 residues. Germline CDR1 reads LGHDT; CDR2 reads YNNKEL (reference sequence). J lost 7 bases, V lost 4 bases, and 13 bases had no gene match. A second PCR of about 6 to 12 cycles used a sample-barcoded 5' primer and a J-beta primer mix. In TCRdb, the 5' RACE reads were re-called with MiXCR into one record per CDR3 protein. The table lists fewer than 2,000,000 distinct CDR3 sequences, around 40% of them singletons. As regards this clonotype: No antigen is known for it.

The chain carries TRBV3-1 and TRBJ2-1; 7 bases align to TRBD1. The sample comprised blood. The receptor was isolated from a human donor in good health. In nucleotides, the CDR3 is TGTGCCAGCAGCCCCAGAAACAGGGGCCTCAGTAATGAGCAGTTCTTC. Protein sequence: CASSPRNRGLSNEQFF.